These 15 T cell receptor beta chains share one sample of origin, sequenced in a study of PD-1 blockade in mismatch repair-deficient tumors. Assay: immunoSEQ multiplex PCR; the TCRdb copy retains only in-frame clones and omits some. Of under 150,000 clones listed, about nine tenths are singletons. The specimen comprised peripheral blood, sampled roughly 67 weeks after starting pembrolizumab. All receptors come from an adult with mismatch repair-deficient cancer.

The CDR3 coding sequence is TGTGCCAGCAGCCAAGAGAGGGGGCTCTCCTACGAGCAGTACTTC. It codes for CASSQERGLSYEQYF. The chain has TRBV14 and TRBJ2-7; TRBD1 aligns across 7 bases. Germline values: CDR1 SGHDN, CDR2 FVKESK. The CDR3 contains 15 residues. The V and J ends lost 0 bases and 0 bases, in that order; junction bases with no gene match: 2.

In its sample, this clone was seen once. The chain combines TRBV7-2 with TRBJ2-7, with 7 bases matching TRBD1. The trim removed 4 bases at V and 2 bases at J, leaving 11 bases unmatched. The V gene's germline CDR1 is SGHTA and CDR2 FQGNSA. CDR3 length: 16 amino acids. The CDR3 sequence: CASSSLYWQGAYEQYF. The CDR3 DNA is TGTGCCAGCAGCTCCCTATATTGGCAGGGGGCCTACGAGCAGTACTTC.

V is TRBV13 and J is TRBJ2-7; D uncertain. The CDR3 covers 14 residues. Trimming stripped 5 bases from V and 3 bases from J, with 14 bases between. Germline loops: CDR1 PRHDT, CDR2 FYEKMQ (reference sequence). CDR3 bases: TGTGCCAGCAGCCCGACGAATAACCACTACGAGCAGTACTTC. Translation gives CASSPTNNHYEQYF.

J is TRBJ2-7 and V is TRBV5-8, with TRBD1 matching over 8 bases. V lost 2 bases to trimming and J lost 2 bases; unmatched junction nucleotides: 3. This CDR3 has 14 residues. Germline V gene lookup returns CDR1 SGHTS and CDR2 YDEGEE. DNA for the CDR3: TGTGCCAGCAGCTTTACAGGGGGAGCCTACGAGCAGTACTTC. This encodes CASSFTGGAYEQYF.

This chain uses TRBV7-2 with TRBJ2-3, with D perhaps TRBD2 (5 bases). V lost 1 base, J lost 4 bases, and 15 bases lay in between. The CDR3 sequence is 16 residues long. Germline CDR1 and CDR2: SGHTA and FQGNSA. CDR3 in amino acids: CASSLVLAMRSDTQYF. DNA of the CDR3: TGTGCCAGCAGCTTAGTGTTAGCGATGAGGTCAGATACGCAGTATTTT.

This clone was seen only once. J is TRBJ2-3 and V is TRBV6-4, with TRBD2 matching 7 bases. CDR3 length: 15 residues. Per the germline V gene, CDR1 is MRHNA and CDR2 is SNTAGT. V lost 5 bases, J lost 1 base, and 6 bases stayed unmatched. The CDR3 sequence: CASSIAGGGTDTQYF. Here the CDR3 DNA reads TGTGCCAGCAGTATAGCGGGCGGGGGCACAGATACGCAGTATTTT.

The CDR3 region is CASETGGYTGELFF. CDR3 nucleotide sequence: TGTGCCAGTGAGACAGGGGGGTACACCGGGGAGCTGTTTTTT. This chain uses TRBV28 with TRBJ2-2; 9 bases align to TRBD1. V lost 9 bases, J lost 3 bases, and 5 bases stayed unmatched. Germline V lookup: CDR1 MDHEN, CDR2 SYDVKM. The CDR3 has 14 residues.

This clone was counted a single time. The chain recombines TRBV19 with TRBJ2-3; no definite D call. Germline-derived CDR1 and CDR2 are LNHDA and SQIVND (reference sequence). The CDR3 length is 15 residues. Trimming took off 5 bases at V and 0 bases at J, with 12 bases between the two ends. CDR3 protein: CASSYGISSTDTQYF. CDR3 bases: TGTGCCAGTAGTTATGGGATTTCTAGCACAGATACGCAGTATTTT.

This sequence joins TRBV30 and TRBJ1-5; tentative D call: TRBD1 (5 bases). CDR3 length: 13 amino acids. Germline assignment: CDR1 GTSNPN and CDR2 SVGIG (reference sequence). Trimming stripped 1 base from V and 5 bases from J, with 9 bases between. The CDR3 is CAWSEGKYQPQHF. The CDR3 bases are TGTGCCTGGAGTGAGGGGAAGTATCAGCCCCAGCATTTT.

The chain is built from TRBV5-8 and TRBJ1-3, with 10 bases lining up with TRBD1. Germline V gene sequence: CDR1 SGHTS, CDR2 YDEGEE. This CDR3 is built from 15 residues. Germline trimming cut 4 bases from V and 6 bases from J; bases unmatched to any gene: 7. In DNA form, the CDR3 reads TGTGCCAGCAGCCCTCAGACAGGGGGCGAAAACACCATATATTTT. Protein product: CASSPQTGGENTIYF.

This chain connects TRBV4-2 to TRBJ2-7; TRBD1 aligns across 7 bases. The junction had 10 bases not matched to a gene; V was cut back by 4 bases and J by 7 bases. The CDR3 is made up of 14 amino acids. Germline-derived CDR1 and CDR2 are LGHNA and YNFKEQ. This CDR3 reads CASSPGTDLREQYF. The CDR3 nucleotides are TGTGCCAGCAGCCCCGGGACAGACCTACGGGAGCAGTACTTC.

This chain links TRBV27 with TRBJ2-3, with TRBD2 as a possible D gene (6 bases). The V end was cut by 2 bases, the J end by 0 bases, with 9 bases between. The CDR3 runs to 15 residues. Germline V gives CDR1 MNHEY, CDR2 SMNVEV (reference sequence). The CDR3 protein is CASSLSSGSTDTQYF. CDR3 DNA sequence: TGTGCCAGCAGTTTAAGCAGCGGGAGCACAGATACGCAGTATTTT.

The chain carries TRBV6-6 and TRBJ2-1; TRBD2 aligns across 12 bases. Germline V gene lookup returns CDR1 MNHNY and CDR2 SVGAGI (reference sequence). J lost 4 bases, V lost 6 bases, and 4 bases had no gene match. The CDR3 totals 15 residues. The CDR3 reads CASSATSGRYNEQFF. CDR3 coding DNA: TGTGCCAGCAGCGCGACTAGCGGGAGATACAATGAGCAGTTCTTC.

The V call is TRBV18, the J call TRBJ2-3; 13 bases fit TRBD2. The junction had 3 bases not matched to a gene; V was cut back by 0 bases and J by 6 bases. The CDR3 has 16 residues. CDR1 KGHSH and CDR2 LQKENI come from the germline V gene. The CDR3 DNA reads as TGTGCCAGCTCACCACCCTGGACTAGCGGGAGTGATACGCAGTATTTT. Residues: CASSPPWTSGSDTQYF. The whole variable domain, filled in from reference TRBV18 and TRBJ2-3, reads NAGVMQNPRHLVRRRGQEARLRCSPMKGHSHVYWYRQLPEEGLKFMVYLQKENIIDESGMPKERFSAEFPKEGPSILRIQQVVRGDSAAYFCASSPPWTSGSDTQYFGPGTRLTVL.

This chain links TRBV7-6 with TRBJ2-7, with TRBD2 as a possible D gene (6 bases). The germline V gene has CDR1 SGHVS and CDR2 FNYEAQ. The V end was cut by 2 bases, the J end by 5 bases, with 19 bases between. The CDR3 has 16 amino acids. CDR3 in DNA: TGTGCCAGCAGCTTATGGCTGGCGGGAAGTGCTGACGAGCAGTACTTC. It yields the protein CASSLWLAGSADEQYF.